These T cell receptor beta chains were read from a single sample in a study of blood T cell repertoires in COVID-19. Some clones are missing from TCRdb's copy, which holds only in-frame ones; the method was immunoSEQ multiplex PCR. The sample records around 250,000 clones, around 89% being singletons. The sample comprised PBMCs or T cells enriched from blood (not recorded which). The receptors stem from a man aged 45-65 years who had been exposed to COVID-19. CDR3s include the opening cysteine and the closing phenylalanine or tryptophan. The D gene is left open where the match is weak. Part of the rows lack a size; the others show once, few, many or a class for expanded clones.

TRBJ1-6,NA,TRBD1,TRBV18,CASSPTGDSPLHF,TGTGCCAGCTCACCAACAGGGGATTCACCCCTCCACTTT
TRBJ1-2,NA,TRBD1,TRBV7-9,CASSAGTAKPDGYTF,TGTGCCAGCAGCGCCGGGACAGCTAAACCCGATGGCTACACCTTC
TRBJ1-5,NA,TRBD1,TRBV19,CASSIRGQGRIMGNQPQHF,TGTGCCAGTAGTATACGGGGACAGGGAAGGATCATGGGAAATCAGCCCCAGCATTTT
TRBJ2-1,NA,NA,TRBV5-6,CASSLDVAGGGYNEQFF,TGTGCCAGCAGCTTGGATGTCGCCGGGGGAGGCTACAATGAGCAGTTCTTC
TRBJ2-5,once,NA,TRBV19,CASSMAGMETQYF,TGTGCCAGTAGTATGGCAGGGATGGAGACCCAGTACTTC
TRBJ1-5,NA,NA,TRBV9,CASSVGNSGQPQHF,TGTGCCAGCAGCGTAGGAAATTCGGGACAGCCCCAGCATTTT
TRBJ1-5,NA,TRBD1,TRBV3-1/TRBV3-2,CASSPRTTGELQPQHF,TGTGCCAGCAGCCCCCGGACGACAGGGGAGTTGCAGCCCCAGCATTTT
TRBJ2-7,NA,TRBD1,TRBV27,CASSLMGQGAEQYF,TGTGCCAGCAGTTTAATGGGACAGGGTGCCGAGCAGTACTTC
TRBJ1-1,once,NA,TRBV5-1,CASSLALNTEAFF,TGCGCCAGCAGCCTCGCACTCAACACTGAAGCTTTCTTT
TRBJ1-3,NA,NA,TRBV5-1,CASSLGGLGNTIYF,TGCGCCAGCAGCTTGGGGGGGCTCGGAAACACCATATATTTT
TRBJ2-2,NA,NA,TRBV5-4,CASSFVREGTGELFF,TGTGCCAGCAGCTTCGTCCGGGAAGGGACCGGGGAGCTGTTTTTT
TRBJ1-2,NA,NA,TRBV19,CASSFLRVGYTF,TGTGCCAGTAGTTTCCTCAGGGTTGGCTACACCTTC
TRBJ1-6,NA,TRBD1,TRBV4-1,CASSQLRTGGSPLHF,TGCGCCAGCAGCCAACTACGGACAGGGGGTTCACCCCTCCACTTT
TRBJ1-3,NA,NA,TRBV27,CASRDSSSGNTIYF,TGTGCCTCCCGGGACTCGAGCTCTGGAAACACCATATATTTT
TRBJ1-4,NA,NA,TRBV28,CASSFQSGRGDEKLFF,TGTGCCAGCAGTTTTCAATCGGGCAGGGGAGATGAAAAACTGTTTTTT
TRBJ1-4,NA,TRBD1,TRBV28,CASIQNRGSEKLFF,TGTGCCAGCATACAAAACAGGGGTAGTGAAAAACTGTTTTTT
TRBJ1-5,few,TRBD1,TRBV2,CASRGGGNQPQHF,TGTGCCAGCAGAGGGGGCGGCAATCAGCCCCAGCATTTT
TRBJ2-1,NA,TRBD2,TRBV9,CASSFLAGYYNEQFF,TGTGCCAGCAGCTTTCTAGCGGGTTACTACAATGAGCAGTTCTTC
TRBJ2-3,NA,TRBD1,TRBV28,CASSFGTATDTQYF,TGTGCCAGCAGTTTTGGGACAGCTACAGATACGCAGTATTTT
TRBJ2-5,once,NA,TRBV25-1,CASSDPQETQYF,TGTGCCAGCAGTGACCCACAAGAGACCCAGTACTTC
TRBJ1-6,NA,NA,TRBV21-1,CASNFPQVSYNSPLHF,TGTGCCAGCAACTTTCCACAGGTCTCCTATAATTCACCCCTCCACTTT
TRBJ2-3,NA,TRBD2,TRBV5-1,CASRLRLAGARVTQYF,TGCGCCAGCAGACTACGACTAGCGGGGGCCCGGGTTACGCAGTATTTT
TRBJ1-2,NA,TRBD1,TRBV10-3,CAIRGDRANYGYTF,TGTGCCATCAGGGGGGACAGGGCTAACTATGGCTACACCTTC
TRBJ2-7,NA,TRBD1,TRBV28,CASSFLGGSSYEQYF,TGTGCCAGCAGTTTTCTAGGGGGCAGCTCCTACGAGCAGTACTTC
TRBJ2-1,once,TRBD2,TRBV27,CASNRGSGRANEQFF,TGTGCCAGCAACCGCGGGAGCGGGAGGGCCAATGAGCAGTTCTTC
TRBJ2-1,NA,NA,TRBV5-4,CASSLEGTLYNEQFF,TGTGCCAGCAGCTTGGAAGGGACTCTATACAATGAGCAGTTCTTC
TRBJ2-1,NA,TRBD2,TRBV2,CASRGTSGRTGNNEQFF,TGTGCCAGCAGGGGGACTAGCGGGAGAACGGGCAACAATGAGCAGTTCTTC
TRBJ2-5,NA,NA,TRBV28,CASSTALPAGMIETQYF,TGTGCCAGCAGTACAGCCCTACCTGCGGGGATGATAGAGACCCAGTACTTC
TRBJ1-5,once,NA,TRBV28,CASSLMGRGSNQPQHF,TGTGCCAGCAGTTTGATGGGGAGGGGTAGCAATCAGCCCCAGCATTTT
TRBJ2-6,NA,NA,TRBV27,CASSVTTGPRSGANVLTF,TGTGCCAGCAGTGTGACGACAGGACCGCGCTCTGGGGCCAACGTCCTGACTTTC
TRBJ2-3,NA,NA,TRBV6-5,CASTRIISTDTQYF,TGTGCCAGCACCCGTATTATTAGCACAGATACGCAGTATTTT
TRBJ2-7,NA,NA,TRBV5-4,CASSKPTVPYEQYF,TGTGCCAGCAGCAAACCGACAGTACCCTACGAGCAGTACTTC
TRBJ1-2,NA,NA,TRBV18,CASSSFGADYGYTF,TGTGCCAGTTCCTCTTTTGGGGCCGACTATGGCTACACCTTC
TRBJ2-2,NA,NA,TRBV27,CASSPKWRSGELFF,TGTGCCAGCAGCCCAAAGTGGAGGTCCGGGGAGCTGTTTTTT
TRBJ1-2,NA,TRBD1,TRBV11-2,CASSAQTGNYGYTF,TGTGCCAGCAGCGCTCAGACAGGGAACTATGGCTACACCTTC
TRBJ2-1,NA,TRBD1,TRBV27,CASRTGNEQFF,TGTGCCAGCAGGACAGGGAATGAGCAGTTCTTC
TRBJ2-3,NA,TRBD2,TRBV7-2,CASSLEGWLAETDTQYF,TGTGCCAGCAGCTTAGAAGGTTGGCTAGCGGAGACAGATACGCAGTATTTT
TRBJ1-1,few,NA,TRBV7-3,CASSSGKGTEAFF,TGTGCCAGCAGCTCAGGGAAGGGCACTGAAGCTTTCTTT
TRBJ2-3,NA,TRBD2,TRBV7-3,CASSLGTSGSSSTDTQYF,TGTGCCAGCAGCTTAGGGACTAGCGGGAGTAGCAGCACAGATACGCAGTATTTT
TRBJ1-2,NA,NA,TRBV4-2,CASSQDRYRATNYGYTF,TGTGCCAGCAGCCAAGATCGTTACAGGGCGACGAACTATGGCTACACCTTC
TRBJ2-5,NA,NA,TRBV10-3,CAISESVMGGETQYF,TGTGCCATCAGTGAGTCGGTAATGGGCGGGGAGACCCAGTACTTC
TRBJ2-3,NA,TRBD2,TRBV10-1,CASSEGLAATDTQYF,TGCGCCAGCAGTGAGGGGCTAGCGGCCACAGATACGCAGTATTTT
TRBJ1-5,NA,TRBD1,TRBV29-1,CSVGQGGNQPQHF,TGCAGCGTTGGACAGGGAGGCAATCAGCCCCAGCATTTT
TRBJ1-2,few,NA,TRBV2,CASAQGNYGYTF,TGTGCCAGCGCACAGGGAAACTATGGCTACACCTTC
TRBJ2-2,NA,NA,TRBV5-1,CASSLRGTNTGELFF,TGCGCCAGCAGCTTGAGGGGAACGAACACCGGGGAGCTGTTTTTT
TRBJ1-1,few,NA,TRBV7-8,CASSSGKNTEAFF,TGTGCCAGCAGCTCAGGGAAGAACACTGAAGCTTTCTTT
TRBJ1-1,NA,NA,TRBV7-9,CASSLWGGPEAFF,TGTGCCAGCAGCTTATGGGGAGGGCCTGAAGCTTTCTTT
TRBJ1-1,NA,NA,TRBV19,CASSTIPPTPRRNTEAFF,TGTGCCAGTAGTACGATACCCCCCACCCCTCGCAGGAACACTGAAGCTTTCTTT
TRBJ2-1,NA,NA,TRBV3-1/TRBV3-2,CASSPTSRSHNEQFF,TGTGCCAGCAGCCCAACTAGCAGGTCCCACAATGAGCAGTTCTTC
TRBJ1-6,NA,NA,TRBV7-2,CASSLNWRSPLHF,TGTGCCAGCAGCTTAAACTGGCGGTCACCCCTCCACTTT